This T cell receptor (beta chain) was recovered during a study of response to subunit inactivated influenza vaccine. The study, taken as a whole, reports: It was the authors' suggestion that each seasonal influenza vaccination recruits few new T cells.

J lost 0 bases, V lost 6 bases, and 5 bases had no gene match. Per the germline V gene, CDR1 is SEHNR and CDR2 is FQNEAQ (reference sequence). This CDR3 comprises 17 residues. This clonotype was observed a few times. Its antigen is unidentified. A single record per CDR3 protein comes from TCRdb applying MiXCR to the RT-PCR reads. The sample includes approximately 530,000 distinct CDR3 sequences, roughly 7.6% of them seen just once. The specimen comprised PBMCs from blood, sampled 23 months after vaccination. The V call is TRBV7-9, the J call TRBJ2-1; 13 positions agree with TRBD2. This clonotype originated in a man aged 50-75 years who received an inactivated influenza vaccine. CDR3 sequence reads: CASRSLAGGPSYNEQFF. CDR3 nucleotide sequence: TGTGCCAGCAGGTCACTAGCGGGAGGGCCCTCCTACAATGAGCAGTTCTTC.